This T cell receptor beta chain was documented in a study of STAT3 mutations in large granular lymphocyte leukemia. About this clone: Its cognate antigen is unknown.

Average productive template count per sample was 35,000 to 50,000. Assay used: immunoSEQ multiplex PCR; TCRdb lists only in-frame clones, some missing. Of 37,000 or so clones listed, around nine tenths were seen once; the top ten hold 0.43%. Notes on the study in general: In some patients, a small highly pathogenic clone possibly went undetected. At least one immunodominant TCR beta clonotype appeared in every T-cell large granular lymphocyte leukemia patient.

CDR1 SGHTA and CDR2 FQGNSA come from the germline V gene. V lost 0 bases, J lost 10 bases, and 14 bases stayed unmatched. The CDR3 is 18 residues long. The chain uses TRBV7-2 and TRBJ2-1; TRBD2 matches 11 bases. The sample comprised PBMCs. The source is a human donor with T large granular lymphocyte leukemia. Some clones in this sample may be carry-over from other donors' samples. The CDR3 spells CASSLARTSSGGLGEQFF. For the CDR3, the DNA is TGTGCCAGCAGCTTAGCGAGGACCTCTAGCGGGGGGCTCGGGGAGCAGTTCTTC.